This T cell receptor (beta chain) emerged from a study of T cells in Graves' hyperthyroidism and ophthalmopathy. General study findings and limits: Within blood appeared most thyroid clonotypes that had expanded above 0.001.

Graves' hyperthyroidism qualified as stable when ophthalmopathy did not progress within 18 months. A word on this clonotype: The antigen is undetermined.

This CDR3 is 14 amino acids long. After removal of 1 base from V and 5 bases from J, the junction contained 4 bases not matched to a gene. Germline V gives CDR1 KGHDR, CDR2 SFDVKD. Amplified TCR beta CDR3 regions derived from RNA transcripts. HTBI primers drove first-round RT-PCR of the TCR CDR3. TCRdb re-called the multiplex PCR reads through MiXCR, storing one row per CDR3 protein. The table shows around 440,000 distinct CDR3 sequences, with approximately 15% occurring only once. This clonotype originated in a woman aged 18 to 35 with Graves' hyperthyroidism. Sequenced input: blood. The J gene is TRBJ2-7, the V gene TRBV24-1; 7 bases are a match to TRBD2. DNA of the CDR3: TGTGCCACCAGTGATTTCTCTGCGGGAGACGAGCAGTACTTC. Protein sequence: CATSDFSAGDEQYF.